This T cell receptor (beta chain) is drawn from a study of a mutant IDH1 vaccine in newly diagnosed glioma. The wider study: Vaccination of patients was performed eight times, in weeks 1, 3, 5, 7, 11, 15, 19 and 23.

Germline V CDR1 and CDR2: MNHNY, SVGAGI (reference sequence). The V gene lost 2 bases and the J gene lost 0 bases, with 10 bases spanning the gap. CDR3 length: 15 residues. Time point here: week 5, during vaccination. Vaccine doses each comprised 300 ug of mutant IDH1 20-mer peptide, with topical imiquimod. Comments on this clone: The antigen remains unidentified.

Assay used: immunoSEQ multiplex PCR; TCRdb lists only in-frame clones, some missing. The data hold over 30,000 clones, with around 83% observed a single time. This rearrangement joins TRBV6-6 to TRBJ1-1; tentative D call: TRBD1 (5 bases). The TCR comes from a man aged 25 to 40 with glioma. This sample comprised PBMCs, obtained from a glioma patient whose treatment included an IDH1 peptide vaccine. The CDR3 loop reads CASSYRDHLNTEAFF. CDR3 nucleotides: TGTGCCAGCAGTTACCGGGACCACCTGAACACTGAAGCTTTCTTT.